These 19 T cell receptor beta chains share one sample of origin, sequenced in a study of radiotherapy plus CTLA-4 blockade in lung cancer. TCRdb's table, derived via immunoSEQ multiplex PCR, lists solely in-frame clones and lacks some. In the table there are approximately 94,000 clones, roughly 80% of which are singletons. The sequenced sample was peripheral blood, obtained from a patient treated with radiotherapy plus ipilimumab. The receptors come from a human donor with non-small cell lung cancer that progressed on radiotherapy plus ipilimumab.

The CDR3 region is CASSVGGYSTDTQYF. CDR3 sequence (DNA): TGTGCCAGCAGCGTAGGCGGCTACAGCACAGATACGCAGTATTTT. V usage is TRBV9 and J usage is TRBJ2-3; the D is unclear. Trimming removed 0 bases from V and 0 bases from J, with 8 bases in between. Germline V CDR1 and CDR2: SGDLS, YYNGEE. CDR3 size: 15 residues.

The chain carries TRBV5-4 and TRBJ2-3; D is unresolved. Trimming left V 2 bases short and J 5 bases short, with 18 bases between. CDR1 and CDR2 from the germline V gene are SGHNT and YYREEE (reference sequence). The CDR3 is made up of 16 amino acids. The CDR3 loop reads CASSLFSAGGKDTQYF. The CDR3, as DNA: TGTGCCAGCAGCTTATTCAGCGCCGGTGGCAAAGATACGCAGTATTTT.

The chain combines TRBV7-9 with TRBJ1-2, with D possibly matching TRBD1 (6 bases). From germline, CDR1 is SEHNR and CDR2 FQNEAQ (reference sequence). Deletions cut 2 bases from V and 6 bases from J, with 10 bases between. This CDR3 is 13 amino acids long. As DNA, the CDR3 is TGTGCCAGCAGCTTAACAGGGAATAATGGCTACACCTTC. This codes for CASSLTGNNGYTF.

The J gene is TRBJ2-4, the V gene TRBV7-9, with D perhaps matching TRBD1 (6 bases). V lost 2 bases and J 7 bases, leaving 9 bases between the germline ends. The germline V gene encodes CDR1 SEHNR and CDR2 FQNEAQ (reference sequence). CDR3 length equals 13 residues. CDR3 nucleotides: TGTGCCAGCAGCTTAACTACAGGGAACATTCAGTACTTC. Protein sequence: CASSLTTGNIQYF.

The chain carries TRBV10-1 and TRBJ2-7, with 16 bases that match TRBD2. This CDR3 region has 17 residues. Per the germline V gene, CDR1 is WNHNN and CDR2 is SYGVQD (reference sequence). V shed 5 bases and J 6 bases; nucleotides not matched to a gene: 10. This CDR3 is CASSPLRGTSGRVEQYF. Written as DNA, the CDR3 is TGCGCCAGCAGTCCTCTTAGAGGGACTAGCGGGAGGGTCGAGCAGTACTTC.

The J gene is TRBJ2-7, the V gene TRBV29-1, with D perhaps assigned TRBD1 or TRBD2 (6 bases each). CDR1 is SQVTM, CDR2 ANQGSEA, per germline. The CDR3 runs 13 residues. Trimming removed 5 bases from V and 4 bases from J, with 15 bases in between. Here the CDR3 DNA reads TGCAGCGTTTCTAGGGGGGTTGGGTACGAGCAGTACGTC. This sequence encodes CSVSRGVGYEQYV.

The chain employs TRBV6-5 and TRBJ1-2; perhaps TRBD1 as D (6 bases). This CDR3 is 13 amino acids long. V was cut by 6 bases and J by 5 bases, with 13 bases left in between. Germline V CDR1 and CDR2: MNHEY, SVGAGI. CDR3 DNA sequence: TGTGCCAGCAGCCCGGGGGGCGGGTATGGCTACACCTTC. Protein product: CASSPGGGYGYTF.

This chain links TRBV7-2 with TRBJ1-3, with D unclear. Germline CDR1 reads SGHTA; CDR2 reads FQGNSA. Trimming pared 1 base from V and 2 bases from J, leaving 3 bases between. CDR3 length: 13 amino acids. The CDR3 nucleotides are TGTGCCAGCAGCTTAGTGGCTGGAAACACCATATATTTT. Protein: CASSLVAGNTIYF.

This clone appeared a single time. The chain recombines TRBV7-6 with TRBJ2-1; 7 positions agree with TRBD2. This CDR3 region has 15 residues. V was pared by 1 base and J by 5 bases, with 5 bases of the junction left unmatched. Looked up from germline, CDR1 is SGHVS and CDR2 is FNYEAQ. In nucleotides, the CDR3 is TGTGCCAGCAGCTTAGTAGGGACTACCGACAATGAGCAGTTCTTC. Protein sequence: CASSLVGTTDNEQFF.

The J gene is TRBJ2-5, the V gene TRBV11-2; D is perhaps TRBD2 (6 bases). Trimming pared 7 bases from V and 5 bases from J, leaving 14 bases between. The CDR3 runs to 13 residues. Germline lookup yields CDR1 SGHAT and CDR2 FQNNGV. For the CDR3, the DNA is TGTGCCAGCAACCACCGGGGACTGGAGACCCAGTACTTC. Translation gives CASNHRGLETQYF. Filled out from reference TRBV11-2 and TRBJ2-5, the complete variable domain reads EAGVAQSPRYKIIEKRQSVAFWCNPISGHATLYWYQQILGQGPKLLIQFQNNGVVDDSQLPKDRFSAERLKGVDSTLKIQPAKLEDSAVYLCASNHRGLETQYFGPGTRLLVL.

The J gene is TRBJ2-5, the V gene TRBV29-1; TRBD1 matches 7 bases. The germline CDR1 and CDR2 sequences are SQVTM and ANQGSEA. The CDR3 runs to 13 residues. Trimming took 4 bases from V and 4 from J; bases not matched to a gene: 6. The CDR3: CSVASGGGETQYF. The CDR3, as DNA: TGCAGCGTTGCGTCAGGGGGTGGAGAGACCCAGTACTTC.

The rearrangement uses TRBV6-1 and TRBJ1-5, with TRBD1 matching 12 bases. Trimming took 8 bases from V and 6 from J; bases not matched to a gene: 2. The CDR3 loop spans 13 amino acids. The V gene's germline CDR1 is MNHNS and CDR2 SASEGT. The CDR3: CASGTGGVQPQHF. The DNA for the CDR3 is TGTGCCAGCGGGACAGGGGGCGTTCAGCCCCAGCATTTT.

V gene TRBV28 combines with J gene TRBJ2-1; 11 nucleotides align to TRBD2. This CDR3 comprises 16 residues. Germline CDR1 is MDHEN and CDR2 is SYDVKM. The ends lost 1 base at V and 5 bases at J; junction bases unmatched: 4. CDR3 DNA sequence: TGTGCCAGCAGTTTATACGGGACTAGCGGAAACAATGAGCAGTTCTTC. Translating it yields CASSLYGTSGNNEQFF.

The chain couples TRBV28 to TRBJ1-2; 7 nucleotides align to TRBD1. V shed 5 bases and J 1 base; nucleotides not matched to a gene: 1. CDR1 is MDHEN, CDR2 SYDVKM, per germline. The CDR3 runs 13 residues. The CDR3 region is CASSRQGNYGYTF. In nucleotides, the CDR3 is TGTGCCAGCAGTCGACAGGGTAACTATGGCTACACCTTC.

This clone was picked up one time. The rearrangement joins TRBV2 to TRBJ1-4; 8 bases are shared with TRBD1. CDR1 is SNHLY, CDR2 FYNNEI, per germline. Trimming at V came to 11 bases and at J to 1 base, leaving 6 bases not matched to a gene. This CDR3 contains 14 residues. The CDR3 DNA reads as TGTGCCCTAGGACAGGGCGGAACTAATGAAAAACTGTTTTTT. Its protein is CALGQGGTNEKLFF.

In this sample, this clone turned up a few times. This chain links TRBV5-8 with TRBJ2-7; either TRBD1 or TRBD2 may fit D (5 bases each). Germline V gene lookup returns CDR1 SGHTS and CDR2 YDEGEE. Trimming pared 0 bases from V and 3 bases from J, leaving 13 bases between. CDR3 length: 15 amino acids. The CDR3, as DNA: TGTGCCAGCAGCTTGGTCAGGGACCCCTTCTACGAGCAGTACGTC. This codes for CASSLVRDPFYEQYV.

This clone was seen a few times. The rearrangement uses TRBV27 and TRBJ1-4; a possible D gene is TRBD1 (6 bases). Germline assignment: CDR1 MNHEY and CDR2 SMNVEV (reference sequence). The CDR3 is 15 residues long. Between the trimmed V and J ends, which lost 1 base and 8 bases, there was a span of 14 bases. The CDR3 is CASSLFAGDREKLFF. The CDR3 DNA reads TGTGCCAGCAGTTTATTCGCAGGGGATCGCGAAAAACTGTTTTTT.

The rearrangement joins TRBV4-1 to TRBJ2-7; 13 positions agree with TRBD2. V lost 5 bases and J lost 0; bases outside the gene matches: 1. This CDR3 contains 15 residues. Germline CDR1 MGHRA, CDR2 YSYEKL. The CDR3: CASSRTSGSSYEQYF. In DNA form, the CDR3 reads TGCGCCAGCAGCAGGACTAGCGGGAGCTCCTACGAGCAGTACTTC.

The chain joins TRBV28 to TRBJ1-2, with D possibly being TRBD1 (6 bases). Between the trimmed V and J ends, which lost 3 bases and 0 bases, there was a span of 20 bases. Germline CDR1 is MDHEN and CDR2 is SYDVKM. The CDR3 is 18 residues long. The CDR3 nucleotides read TGTGCCAGCAGTTTTTCGTTCCCGACGGACAGATCTAACTATGGCTACACCTTC. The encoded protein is CASSFSFPTDRSNYGYTF.